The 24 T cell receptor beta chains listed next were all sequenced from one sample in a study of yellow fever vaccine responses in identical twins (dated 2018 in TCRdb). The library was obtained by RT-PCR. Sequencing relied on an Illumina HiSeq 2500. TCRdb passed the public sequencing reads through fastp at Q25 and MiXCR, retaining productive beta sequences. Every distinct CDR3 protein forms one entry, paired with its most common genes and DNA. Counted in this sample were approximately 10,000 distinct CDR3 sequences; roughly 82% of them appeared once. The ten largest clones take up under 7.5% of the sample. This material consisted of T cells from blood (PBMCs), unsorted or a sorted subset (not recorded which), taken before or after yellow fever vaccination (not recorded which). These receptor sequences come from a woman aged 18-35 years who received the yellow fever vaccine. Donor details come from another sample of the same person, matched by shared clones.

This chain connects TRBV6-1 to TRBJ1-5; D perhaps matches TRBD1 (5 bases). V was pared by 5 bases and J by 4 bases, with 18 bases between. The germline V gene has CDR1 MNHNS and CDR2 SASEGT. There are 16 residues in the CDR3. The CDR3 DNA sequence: TGTGCCAGCAGTCAGTCTCCGGGACGGAGAAATCAGCCCCAGCATTTT. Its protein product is CASSQSPGRRNQPQHF.

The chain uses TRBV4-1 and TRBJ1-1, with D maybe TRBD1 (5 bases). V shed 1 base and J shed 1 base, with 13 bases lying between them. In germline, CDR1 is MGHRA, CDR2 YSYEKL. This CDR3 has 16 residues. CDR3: CASSQAETASNTEAFF. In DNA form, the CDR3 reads TGCGCCAGCAGCCAAGCTGAGACAGCTTCGAACACTGAAGCTTTCTTT.

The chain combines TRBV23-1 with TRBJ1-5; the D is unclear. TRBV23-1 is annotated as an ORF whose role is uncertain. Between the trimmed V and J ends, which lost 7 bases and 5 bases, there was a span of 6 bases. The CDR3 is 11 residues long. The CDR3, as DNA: TGCGCCAGCATTCCCGATCAGCCCCAGCATTTT. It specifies CASIPDQPQHF.

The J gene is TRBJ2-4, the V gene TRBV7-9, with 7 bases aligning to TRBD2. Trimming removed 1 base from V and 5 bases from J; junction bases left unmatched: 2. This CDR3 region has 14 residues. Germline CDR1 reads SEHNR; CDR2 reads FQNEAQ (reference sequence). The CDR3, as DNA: TGTGCCAGCAGCTTAGTCAGCGGGGAAAACATTCAGTACTTC. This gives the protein CASSLVSGENIQYF. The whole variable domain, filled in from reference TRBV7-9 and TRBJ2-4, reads DTGVSQNPRHKITKRGQNVTFRCDPISEHNRLYWYRQTLGQGPEFLTYFQNEAQLEKSRLLSDRFSAERPKGSFSTLEIQRTEQGDSAMYLCASSLVSGENIQYFGAGTRLSVL.

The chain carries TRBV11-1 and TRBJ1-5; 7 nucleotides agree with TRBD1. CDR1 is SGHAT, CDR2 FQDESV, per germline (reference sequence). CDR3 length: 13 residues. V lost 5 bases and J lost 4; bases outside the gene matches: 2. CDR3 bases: TGTGCCAGCAGCCTACAGGGGAATCAGCCCCAGCATTTT. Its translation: CASSLQGNQPQHF.

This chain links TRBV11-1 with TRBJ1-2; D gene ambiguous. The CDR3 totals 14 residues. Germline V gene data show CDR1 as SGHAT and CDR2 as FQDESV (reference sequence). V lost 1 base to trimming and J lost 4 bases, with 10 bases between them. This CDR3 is CASSLGVNPYGYTF. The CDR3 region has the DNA TGTGCCAGCAGCTTAGGTGTCAACCCCTATGGCTACACCTTC.

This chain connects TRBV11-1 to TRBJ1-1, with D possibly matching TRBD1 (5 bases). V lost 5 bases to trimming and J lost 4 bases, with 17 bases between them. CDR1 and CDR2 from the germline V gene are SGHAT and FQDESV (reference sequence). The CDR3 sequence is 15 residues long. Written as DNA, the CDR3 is TGTGCCAGCAGCCCCCCAGGTGGAGGGGCCACTGAAGCTTTCTTT. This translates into CASSPPGGGATEAFF.

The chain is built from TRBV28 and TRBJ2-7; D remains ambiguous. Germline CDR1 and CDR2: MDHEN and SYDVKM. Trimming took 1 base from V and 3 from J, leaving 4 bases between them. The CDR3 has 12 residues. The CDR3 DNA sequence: TGTGCCAGCAGTTTATACCTCTACGAGCAGTACTTC. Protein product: CASSLYLYEQYF. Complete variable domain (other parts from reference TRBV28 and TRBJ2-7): DVKVTQSSRYLVKRTGEKVFLECVQDMDHENMFWYRQDPGLGLRLIYFSYDVKMKEKGDIPEGYSVSREKKERFSLILESASTNQTSMYLCASSLYLYEQYFGPGTRLTVT.

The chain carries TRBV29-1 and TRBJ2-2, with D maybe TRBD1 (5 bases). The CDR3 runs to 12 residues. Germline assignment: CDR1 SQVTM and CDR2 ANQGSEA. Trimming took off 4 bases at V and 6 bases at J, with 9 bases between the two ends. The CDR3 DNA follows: TGCAGCGTTGGCTGGGGCGCCGGGGAGCTGTTTTTT. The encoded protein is CSVGWGAGELFF.

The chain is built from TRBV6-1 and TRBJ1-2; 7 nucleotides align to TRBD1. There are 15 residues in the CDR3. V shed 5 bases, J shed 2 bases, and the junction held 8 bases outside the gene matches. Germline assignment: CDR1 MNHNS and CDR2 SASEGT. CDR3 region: CASSLSLTGNYGYTF. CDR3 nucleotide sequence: TGTGCCAGCAGTCTATCCCTGACAGGGAACTATGGCTACACCTTC.

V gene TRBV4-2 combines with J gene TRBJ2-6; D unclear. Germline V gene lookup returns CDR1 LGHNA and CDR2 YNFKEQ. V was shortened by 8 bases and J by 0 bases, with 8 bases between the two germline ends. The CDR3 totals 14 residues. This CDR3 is CASRRNSGANVLTF. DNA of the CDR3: TGTGCCAGCCGTCGGAACTCTGGGGCCAACGTCCTGACTTTC.

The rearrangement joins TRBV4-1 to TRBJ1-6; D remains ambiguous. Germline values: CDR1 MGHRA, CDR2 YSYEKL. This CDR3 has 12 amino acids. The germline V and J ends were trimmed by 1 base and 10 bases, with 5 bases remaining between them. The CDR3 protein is CASSQGGSPLHF. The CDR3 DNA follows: TGCGCCAGCAGCCAAGGCGGGTCACCCCTCCACTTT.

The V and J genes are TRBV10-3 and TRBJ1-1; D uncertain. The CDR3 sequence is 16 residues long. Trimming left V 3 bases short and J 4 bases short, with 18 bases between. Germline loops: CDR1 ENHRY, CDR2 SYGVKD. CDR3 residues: CAISDRMEGLGTEAFF. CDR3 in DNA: TGTGCCATCAGTGATAGGATGGAGGGCTTGGGCACTGAAGCTTTCTTT.

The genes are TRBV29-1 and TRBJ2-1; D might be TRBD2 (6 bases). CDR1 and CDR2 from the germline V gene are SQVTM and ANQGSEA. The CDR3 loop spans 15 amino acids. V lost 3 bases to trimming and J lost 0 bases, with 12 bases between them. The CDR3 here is CSVEVRGNSYNEQFF. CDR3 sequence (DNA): TGCAGCGTTGAGGTGCGCGGGAACTCCTACAATGAGCAGTTCTTC.

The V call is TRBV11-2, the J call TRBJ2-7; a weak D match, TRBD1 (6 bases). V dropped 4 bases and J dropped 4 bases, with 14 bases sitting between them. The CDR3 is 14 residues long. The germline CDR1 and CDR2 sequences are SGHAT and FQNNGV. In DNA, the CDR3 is TGTGCCAGCAGCTACCCCGGGACAATATACGAGCAGTACTTC. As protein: CASSYPGTIYEQYF.

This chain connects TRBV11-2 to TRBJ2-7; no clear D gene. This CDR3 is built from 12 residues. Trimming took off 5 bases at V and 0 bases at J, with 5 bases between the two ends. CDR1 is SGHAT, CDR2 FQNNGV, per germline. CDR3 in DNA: TGTGCCAGCAGCGCCAGCTCCTACGAGCAGTACTTC. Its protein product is CASSASSYEQYF.

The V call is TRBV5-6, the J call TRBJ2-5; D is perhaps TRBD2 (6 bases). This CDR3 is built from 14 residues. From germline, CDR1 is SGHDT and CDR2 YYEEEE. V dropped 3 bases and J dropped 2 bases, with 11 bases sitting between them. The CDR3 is CASSSGGIQETQYF. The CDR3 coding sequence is TGTGCCAGCAGCTCTGGGGGGATTCAAGAGACCCAGTACTTC.

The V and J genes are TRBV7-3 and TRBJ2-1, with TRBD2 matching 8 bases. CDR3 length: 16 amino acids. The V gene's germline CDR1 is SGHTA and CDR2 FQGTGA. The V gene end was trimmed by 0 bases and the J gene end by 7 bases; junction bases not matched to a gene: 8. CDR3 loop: CASSLTSAGARNEQFF. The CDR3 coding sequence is TGTGCCAGCAGCTTAACCTCAGCGGGAGCTAGAAATGAGCAGTTCTTC.

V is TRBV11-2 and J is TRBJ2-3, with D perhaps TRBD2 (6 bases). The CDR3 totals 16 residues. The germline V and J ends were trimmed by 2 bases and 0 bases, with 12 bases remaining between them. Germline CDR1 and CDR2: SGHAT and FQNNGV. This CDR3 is CASSLRSGVSTDTQYF. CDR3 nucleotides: TGTGCCAGCAGCTTACGCTCGGGGGTTAGCACAGATACGCAGTATTTT. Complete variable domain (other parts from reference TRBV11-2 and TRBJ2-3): EAGVAQSPRYKIIEKRQSVAFWCNPISGHATLYWYQQILGQGPKLLIQFQNNGVVDDSQLPKDRFSAERLKGVDSTLKIQPAKLEDSAVYLCASSLRSGVSTDTQYFGPGTRLTVL.

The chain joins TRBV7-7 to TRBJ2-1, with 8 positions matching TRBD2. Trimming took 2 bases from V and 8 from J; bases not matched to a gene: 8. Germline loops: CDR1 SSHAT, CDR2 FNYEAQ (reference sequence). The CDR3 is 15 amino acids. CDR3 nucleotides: TGTGCCAGCAGCTTAACGGGGGGGCTAGGGGATGAGCAGTTCTTC. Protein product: CASSLTGGLGDEQFF.

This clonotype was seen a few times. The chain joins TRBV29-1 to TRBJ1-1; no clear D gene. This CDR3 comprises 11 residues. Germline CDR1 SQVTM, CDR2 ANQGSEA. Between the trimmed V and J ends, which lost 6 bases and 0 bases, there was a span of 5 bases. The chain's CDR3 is CSVNMNTEAFF. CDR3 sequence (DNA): TGCAGCGTGAATATGAACACTGAAGCTTTCTTT. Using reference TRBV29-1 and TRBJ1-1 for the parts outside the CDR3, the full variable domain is SAVISQKPSRDICQRGTSLTIQCQVDSQVTMMFWYRQQPGQSLTLIATANQGSEATYESGFVIDKFPISRPNLTFSTLTVSNMSPEDSSIYLCSVNMNTEAFFGQGTRLTVV.

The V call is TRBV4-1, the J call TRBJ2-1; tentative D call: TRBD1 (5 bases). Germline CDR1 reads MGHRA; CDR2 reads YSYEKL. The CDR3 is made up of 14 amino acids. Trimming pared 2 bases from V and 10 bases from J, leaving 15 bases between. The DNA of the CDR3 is TGCGCCAGCAGCCAACACGACAGCTTCAGGGAGCAGTTCTTC. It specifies CASSQHDSFREQFF.

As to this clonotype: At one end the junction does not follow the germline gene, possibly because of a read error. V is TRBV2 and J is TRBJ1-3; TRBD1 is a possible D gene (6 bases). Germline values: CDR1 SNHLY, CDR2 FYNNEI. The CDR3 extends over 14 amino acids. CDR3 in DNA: TGTGCCAGCGGTGACAGGAACTCTGGAAACACCATATATTTT. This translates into CASGDRNSGNTIYF.

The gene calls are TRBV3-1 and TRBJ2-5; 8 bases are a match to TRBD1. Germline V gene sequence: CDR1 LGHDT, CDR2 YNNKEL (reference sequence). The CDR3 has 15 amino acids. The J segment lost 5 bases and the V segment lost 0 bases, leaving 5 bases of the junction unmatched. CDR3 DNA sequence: TGTGCCAGCAGCCAAGAGACAGGGGAAGGGGAGACCCAGTACTTC. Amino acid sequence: CASSQETGEGETQYF.